This T cell receptor beta chain came from a study of CD8 T cells in Susac syndrome. Random-hexamer reverse transcription was applied to about 0.45 to 1 ug RNA. Across 54 Vbeta and 13 Jbeta, TCR beta CDR3 was amplified with immunoSEQ multiplex PCR. A single record per CDR3 protein comes from TCRdb applying MiXCR to the immunoSEQ multiplex PCR reads. This table has over 150,000 distinct CDR3 sequences, roughly 96% appearing once. This CDR3 is 15 amino acids long. Germline CDR1 SGHNT, CDR2 YYREEE (reference sequence). Trimming cost V 4 bases and J 4 bases; bases outside gene matches: 4. Sequencing was carried out using CD4+ T cells from PBMCs. The source of this sequence is a human donor with multiple sclerosis. The J gene is TRBJ2-3, the V gene TRBV5-4, with TRBD1 identical over 12 bases. CDR3 region: CASSPGQGAADTQYF. The CDR3 DNA follows: TGTGCCAGCAGCCCGGGACAGGGGGCAGCAGATACGCAGTATTTT. The full variable domain, completed using reference TRBV5-4 and TRBJ2-3, is ETGVTQSPTHLIKTRGQQVTLRCSSQSGHNTVSWYQQALGQGPQFIFQYYREEENGRGNFPPRFSGLQFPNYSSELNVNALELDDSALYLCASSPGQGAADTQYFGPGTRLTVL.